The 18 T cell receptor beta chains reported below all come from one sample, sequenced in a study of technical replicates of blood from a few donors. Assay used: immunoSEQ multiplex PCR; TCRdb lists only in-frame clones, some missing. This table has about 78,000 clones, approximately 95% appearing once. The material sequenced was T cells isolated from PBMCs. The receptors here all came from a human donor in good health.

The V call is TRBV6-5, the J call TRBJ1-5, with TRBD1 matching over 7 bases. Germline-derived CDR1 and CDR2 are MNHEY and SVGAGI. There are 15 residues in the CDR3. J gave up 7 bases and V 5 bases, and 11 bases lay outside the gene matches. CDR3 residues: CASSRNRGVGQPQHF. In DNA form, the CDR3 reads TGTGCCAGCAGTAGAAACAGGGGTGTAGGGCAGCCCCAGCATTTT.

V and J are TRBV29-1 and TRBJ1-1, with TRBD1 as a possible D gene (6 bases). The CDR3 is 14 amino acids. CDR1 is SQVTM, CDR2 ANQGSEA, per germline. V was cut by 7 bases and J by 0 bases, with 15 bases left in between. The CDR3 DNA sequence: TGCAGCGCTATCCCCAGGGGAATGAACACTGAAGCTTTCTTT. Protein sequence: CSAIPRGMNTEAFF.

In its sample, this clone was seen once. The chain links TRBV5-1 to TRBJ2-4; TRBD2 matches at 16 bases. The junction had 6 bases not matched to a gene; V was cut back by 3 bases and J by 0 bases. CDR1 SGHRS and CDR2 YFSETQ come from the germline V gene. CDR3 size: 19 residues. The CDR3 DNA reads TGCGCCAGCAGCTGGGGACTAGCGGGGGGGATGATAGCCAAAAACATTCAGTACTTC. Translating gives CASSWGLAGGMIAKNIQYF.

The chain joins TRBV6-5 to TRBJ1-3; no clear D. The CDR3 is 16 residues long. CDR1 is MNHEY and CDR2 is SVGAGI in the germline V gene. Between the trimmed V and J ends, which lost 4 bases and 0 bases, there was a span of 13 bases. The CDR3 reads CASSSGLYLSGNTIYF. CDR3 sequence (DNA): TGTGCCAGCAGTTCAGGACTCTACCTCTCTGGAAACACCATATATTTT.

This clone was counted a single time. V is TRBV11-3 and J is TRBJ2-1, with 11 bases lining up with TRBD2. The CDR3 totals 15 residues. The V gene's germline CDR1 is SGHNT and CDR2 YENEEA. V shed 4 bases, J shed 7 bases, and the junction held 6 bases outside the gene matches. The CDR3 bases are TGTGCCAGCAGCTCGGGACTAGCGGATCTTAATGAGCAGTTCTTC. Translated, it gives CASSSGLADLNEQFF.

The chain has TRBV19 and TRBJ2-1; 9 bases agree with TRBD2. V was pared by 2 bases and J by 3 bases, with 8 bases of the junction left unmatched. The CDR3 is 17 residues long. Germline CDR1 and CDR2: LNHDA and SQIVND (reference sequence). CDR3 loop: CASSIKSSGRFYNEQFF. The CDR3, as DNA: TGTGCCAGTAGTATAAAGAGCAGCGGGAGGTTCTACAATGAGCAGTTCTTC.

The chain employs TRBV28 and TRBJ2-2, with D maybe TRBD2 (5 bases). Between the trimmed V and J ends, which lost 4 bases and 7 bases, there was a span of 16 bases. Germline CDR1 is MDHEN and CDR2 is SYDVKM. The CDR3 covers 15 residues. As DNA, the CDR3 is TGTGCCAGCAGTTACTCACTAGATATAAGCGGGGAGCTGTTTTTT. Amino acids: CASSYSLDISGELFF.

The CDR3 DNA is TGTGCCAGCAGTTACGAGGGAGGGTGGAACAATGAGCAGTTCTTC. Translation: CASSYEGGWNNEQFF. The V and J genes are TRBV6-5 and TRBJ2-1; 7 nucleotides agree with TRBD2. Germline CDR1 is MNHEY and CDR2 is SVGAGI. Unmatched junction bases numbered 6, after V lost 2 bases and J lost 5 bases. The CDR3 totals 15 residues.

V is TRBV6-5 and J is TRBJ1-6; D perhaps matches TRBD1 (5 bases). Per the germline V gene, CDR1 is MNHEY and CDR2 is SVGAGI. V shed 0 bases and J shed 6 bases, with 12 bases lying between them. This CDR3 contains 16 residues. The CDR3: CASSYSLGGGNSPLHF. The DNA for the CDR3 is TGTGCCAGCAGTTACTCCCTGGGGGGTGGTAATTCACCCCTCCACTTT.

The chain links TRBV5-4 to TRBJ2-5; D not resolved. Germline V lookup: CDR1 SGHNT, CDR2 YYREEE (reference sequence). The germline V and J ends were trimmed by 0 bases and 5 bases, with 8 bases remaining between them. The CDR3 consists of 13 residues. The chain's CDR3 is CASSLESRETQYF. CDR3 coding DNA: TGTGCCAGCAGCTTGGAATCCAGGGAGACCCAGTACTTC. The full variable domain, rest sourced from reference TRBV5-4 and TRBJ2-5, is ETGVTQSPTHLIKTRGQQVTLRCSSQSGHNTVSWYQQALGQGPQFIFQYYREEENGRGNFPPRFSGLQFPNYSSELNVNALELDDSALYLCASSLESRETQYFGPGTRLLVL.

This rearrangement joins TRBV6-1 to TRBJ1-1, with D possibly being TRBD1 (5 bases). Germline values: CDR1 MNHNS, CDR2 SASEGT. This CDR3 contains 13 residues. V dropped 7 bases and J dropped 1 base, with 10 bases sitting between them. The CDR3 bases are TGTGCCAGCAATCAGGGCCCGAACACTGAAGCTTTCTTT. Its translation: CASNQGPNTEAFF.

The gene calls are TRBV18 and TRBJ2-7; TRBD1 might be the D (5 bases). The CDR3 totals 13 residues. Germline CDR1 is KGHSH and CDR2 is LQKENI. V was cut by 4 bases and J by 3 bases, with 10 bases left in between. This CDR3 is CASSRQGFYEQYF. Written as DNA, the CDR3 is TGTGCCAGCTCACGCCAGGGTTTCTACGAGCAGTACTTC.

The chain combines TRBV6-5 with TRBJ2-7; a possible D gene is TRBD1 (6 bases). The V and J ends lost 8 bases and 2 bases respectively, with 19 bases between them. Germline CDR1 and CDR2: MNHEY and SVGAGI. The CDR3 has 15 residues. The CDR3 bases are TGTGCCAGCCGCCTCAGTAGGGGGTCCCCCTACGAGCAGTACTTC. Translating gives CASRLSRGSPYEQYF.

The V gene is TRBV2, the J gene TRBJ2-3; 9 positions agree with TRBD1. The CDR3 extends over 16 amino acids. With V trimmed by 4 bases and J by 1 base, 6 bases remained unmatched. Germline-derived CDR1 and CDR2 are SNHLY and FYNNEI. CDR3 residues: CASSADRGFGTDTQYF. Written as DNA, the CDR3 is TGTGCCAGCAGTGCGGACAGGGGATTCGGCACAGATACGCAGTATTTT.

The chain combines TRBV9 with TRBJ2-3, with 9 positions matching TRBD2. Unmatched junction bases numbered 13, after V lost 3 bases and J lost 5 bases. The CDR3 runs 17 residues. From germline, CDR1 is SGDLS and CDR2 YYNGEE. The CDR3 protein is CASSGAELAGVKDTQYF. DNA for the CDR3: TGTGCCAGCAGCGGGGCAGAACTAGCGGGCGTAAAAGATACGCAGTATTTT.

V gene TRBV6-1 combines with J gene TRBJ1-2, with 8 bases identical to TRBD1. V was clipped by 8 bases and J by 6 bases; unmatched bases: 5. CDR1 and CDR2 (germline): MNHNS, SASEGT. This CDR3 has 12 residues. The CDR3 sequence is CASYGQGDGYTF. Written as DNA, the CDR3 is TGTGCCAGCTATGGACAGGGAGATGGCTACACCTTC.

A few counts support this clone. This chain joins TRBV7-9 and TRBJ2-3; possibly TRBD2 for D (6 bases). V was clipped by 4 bases and J by 3 bases, with 23 bases between them. This CDR3 has 18 residues. Germline values: CDR1 SEHNR, CDR2 FQNEAQ (reference sequence). The CDR3 protein is CASSSPFSPGGETDTQYF. The CDR3 DNA reads as TGTGCCAGCAGCTCTCCTTTCTCCCCCGGCGGGGAGACAGATACGCAGTATTTT. Full variable domain (missing parts from reference TRBV7-9 and TRBJ2-3): DTGVSQNPRHKITKRGQNVTFRCDPISEHNRLYWYRQTLGQGPEFLTYFQNEAQLEKSRLLSDRFSAERPKGSFSTLEIQRTEQGDSAMYLCASSSPFSPGGETDTQYFGPGTRLTVL.

The gene calls are TRBV5-1 and TRBJ1-4, with D perhaps TRBD1 (5 bases). CDR1 is SGHRS and CDR2 is YFSETQ in the germline V gene. Deletions cut 3 bases from V and 8 bases from J, with 20 bases between. This CDR3 has 16 amino acids. Written as DNA, the CDR3 is TGCGCCAGCAGCTCGACCGGCGGCAGGGTGGGCGAAAAACTGTTTTTT. Translated: CASSSTGGRVGEKLFF.